This T cell receptor (beta chain) stems from a study of control samples from healthy donors and cancer patients. The protocol was immunoSEQ multiplex PCR, while the TCRdb copy is restricted to in-frame clones and leaves out a portion. The table shows around 150,000 clones, with 80% to 90% occurring only once. The V end was cut by 5 bases, the J end by 3 bases, with 11 bases between. The germline V gene encodes CDR1 LNHDA and CDR2 SQIVND (reference sequence). The CDR3 contains 14 residues. The rearrangement joins TRBV19 to TRBJ2-4; no reliable D call. The sample taken for sequencing was blood. The receptor's source is a man under 40 in good health. The CDR3 nucleotides are TGTGCCAGTAGTTTCCGGGTCGGCAAAAACATTCAGTACTTC. Amino acids: CASSFRVGKNIQYF.